Here is one T cell receptor beta chain with its context. Version v3.0 of the immunoSEQ assay ran at survey level. Libraries were prepared by immunoSEQ multiplex PCR; TCRdb keeps only in-frame clonotypes and omits some of them. The table lists about 21,000 clones, roughly 80% of them singletons. CDR1 SEHNR and CDR2 FQNEAQ come from the germline V gene (reference sequence). Losses at the gene ends were 3 bases for V and 2 bases for J; bases not matched to a gene: 9. CDR3 length: 16 amino acids. These data belong to a study of long-term antiretroviral therapy in people with HIV. The clonotype originates from a woman aged 25 to 45 with HIV. V is TRBV7-9 and J is TRBJ1-1, with 7 bases that match TRBD1. The material was unsorted PBMCs, obtained 0.2 years after starting antiretroviral therapy. CDR3 sequence (DNA): TGTGCCAGCAGCTTGGTCGCGACAGGGAGTAACACTGAAGCTTTCTTT. This encodes CASSLVATGSNTEAFF.